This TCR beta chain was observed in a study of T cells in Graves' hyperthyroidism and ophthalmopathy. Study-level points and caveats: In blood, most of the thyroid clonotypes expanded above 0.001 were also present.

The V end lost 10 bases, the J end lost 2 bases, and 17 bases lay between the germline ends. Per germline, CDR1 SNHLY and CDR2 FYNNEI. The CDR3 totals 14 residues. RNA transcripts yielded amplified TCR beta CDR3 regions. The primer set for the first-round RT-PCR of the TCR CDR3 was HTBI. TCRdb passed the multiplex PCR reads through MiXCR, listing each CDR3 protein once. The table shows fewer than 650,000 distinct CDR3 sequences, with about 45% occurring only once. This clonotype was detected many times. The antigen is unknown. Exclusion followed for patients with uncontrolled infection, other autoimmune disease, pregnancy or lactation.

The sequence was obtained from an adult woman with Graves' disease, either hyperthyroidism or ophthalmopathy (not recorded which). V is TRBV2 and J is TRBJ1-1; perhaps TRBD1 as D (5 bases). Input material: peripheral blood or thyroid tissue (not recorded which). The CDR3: CATARGVQNTEAFF. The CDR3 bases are TGTGCCACCGCCCGGGGGGTCCAAAACACTGAAGCTTTCTTT.